This T cell receptor (beta chain) was captured in a study of blood T cell repertoires in COVID-19. Libraries were prepared by immunoSEQ multiplex PCR; TCRdb keeps only in-frame clonotypes and omits some of them. The sample records nearly 250,000 clones, around 86% being singletons. The CDR3 totals 14 residues. Trimming shortened V by 5 bases and J by 8 bases, and 18 bases separated the two germline ends. Germline assignment: CDR1 LNHDA and CDR2 SQIVND (reference sequence). The sequenced sample consisted of PBMCs or T cells enriched from blood (not recorded which). The chain combines TRBV19 with TRBJ1-2; D is possibly TRBD1 (6 bases). The origin of this receptor is a woman in her forties or fifties who had recovered from COVID-19. The CDR3 DNA follows: TGTGCCAGTAGTCTACAGGGTGTGGGGAGAGGCTACACCTTC. Its protein is CASSLQGVGRGYTF.